This paragraph covers one T cell receptor (beta chain) sequence. Original methodology: Estimates of nucleated cell counts were drawn from the amplification of reference gene primers. Sequencing was performed with immunoSEQ multiplex PCR; in TCRdb, only in-frame clones are kept and a portion is missing. D and trimming come from the DNA, and the V and J calls and clone size come from that table. The sample includes around 190,000 clones, approximately 82% of them seen just once. The CDR3 length is 15 residues. Trimming took 5 bases from V and 3 from J, leaving 17 bases between them. Germline V lookup: CDR1 MNHEY, CDR2 SVGAGI. These data belong to a study of blood T cell repertoires in COVID-19.

The V call is TRBV6-5, the J call TRBJ2-7; D might be TRBD1 (6 bases). This TCR came from a human donor in a cohort sampled during active COVID-19. Sequenced sample: peripheral blood. In DNA form, the CDR3 reads TGTGCCAGCAGTCTCCACCGACAGGTAGTCTACGAGCAGTACTTC. As protein: CASSLHRQVVYEQYF.